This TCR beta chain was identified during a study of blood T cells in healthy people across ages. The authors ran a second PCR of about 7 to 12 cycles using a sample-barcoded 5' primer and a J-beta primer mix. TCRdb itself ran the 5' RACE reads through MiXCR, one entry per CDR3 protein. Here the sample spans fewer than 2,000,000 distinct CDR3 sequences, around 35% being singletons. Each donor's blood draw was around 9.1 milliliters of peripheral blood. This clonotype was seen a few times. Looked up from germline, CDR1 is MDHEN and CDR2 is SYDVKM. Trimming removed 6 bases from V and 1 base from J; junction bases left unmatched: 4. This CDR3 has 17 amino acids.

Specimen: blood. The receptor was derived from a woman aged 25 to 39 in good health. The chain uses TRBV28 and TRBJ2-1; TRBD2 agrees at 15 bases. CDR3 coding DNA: TGTGCCAGCAGGGGTGGGACTAGCGGGAGGTCCTACAATGAGCAGTTCTTC. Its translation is CASRGGTSGRSYNEQFF.